This record looks at one T cell receptor beta chain sequence and its context. The source of the sample is a study of cytomegalovirus exposure and HLA in healthy donors. As for the study in general: Genotyping of roughly 400 donors showed that over 80% belonged to the Caucasian-associated ancestry cluster.

This PCR relied on a set of 60 Vbeta primers and 13 Jbeta primers. The assay was immunoSEQ multiplex PCR, and TCRdb's table has in-frame clones only and misses some. The sample yields some 170,000 clones, roughly 87% seen once. The source is a girl aged 5-17 years in good health and CMV-seropositive. Sequences were obtained from PBMCs.

Here the CDR3 DNA reads TGTGCCAGTAGTATAAGGGGACAGGGGGAGACCCAGTACTTC. It is translated as CASSIRGQGETQYF. V and J are TRBV19 and TRBJ2-5, with TRBD1 identical over 10 bases. V was pared by 2 bases and J by 5 bases, with 2 bases of the junction left unmatched. The germline gives CDR1 LNHDA, CDR2 SQIVND (reference sequence). The CDR3 is made up of 14 amino acids.